A selection of T cell receptor beta chains follows, all from one sample in a study of neurological immune-mediated disorders. TCRdb passed the 5' RACE reads through MiXCR, listing each CDR3 protein once. Among 35,000 to 45,000 distinct CDR3 sequences, 9.5% to 13% were seen once, and the ten largest hold 3% to 4.5%. Material for sequencing was CD4+ T cells from blood. The receptors originated from a woman in her twenties or thirties with HTLV-1-associated myelopathy (HAM/TSP). The CDR3 runs from the conserved cysteine through the conserved F or W. The D gene is left open where the match is weak. Clone size is stated in some rows and not others, as once, few, many or a class when expanded.

clone_size: few; j_call: TRBJ1-1; d_call: .; v_call: TRBV30; cdr3_aa: CAWSALTGYAEAFF; cdr3_nt: TGTGCCTGGAGTGCCTTAACGGGCTACGCTGAAGCTTTCTTT
clone_size: many; j_call: TRBJ2-7; d_call: TRBD1; v_call: TRBV6-5; cdr3_aa: CASSWDRAREQYF; cdr3_nt: TGTGCCAGCAGCTGGGACAGGGCGCGCGAGCAGTACTTC
clone_size: many; j_call: TRBJ2-1; d_call: .; v_call: TRBV6-5; cdr3_aa: CASSSVDRPMGGQFF; cdr3_nt: TGTGCCAGCAGCTCCGTGGACCGGCCTATGGGAGGGCAGTTCTTC
clone_size: many; j_call: TRBJ2-1; d_call: .; v_call: TRBV11-2; cdr3_aa: CASSPNRNEQFF; cdr3_nt: TGTGCCAGCAGCCCAAATAGGAATGAGCAGTTCTTC
clone_size: many; j_call: TRBJ1-5; d_call: .; v_call: TRBV3-1; cdr3_aa: CASSSRVAGQPQHF; cdr3_nt: TGTGCCAGCAGCTCTAGGGTAGCTGGTCAGCCCCAGCATTTT
clone_size: many; j_call: TRBJ1-4; d_call: .; v_call: TRBV18; cdr3_aa: CASSRPGTGDEKLFF; cdr3_nt: TGTGCCAGCTCACGCCCGGGGACCGGGGATGAAAAACTGTTTTTT
clone_size: many; j_call: TRBJ1-5; d_call: .; v_call: TRBV19; cdr3_aa: CASSTTGPYSNQPQHF; cdr3_nt: TGTGCCAGTAGTACGACAGGACCATATAGCAATCAGCCCCAGCATTTT
clone_size: .; j_call: TRBJ2-7; d_call: .; v_call: TRBV18; cdr3_aa: CASSPSRITYEQYF; cdr3_nt: TGTGCCAGCTCACCGTCCAGAATCACCTACGAGCAGTACTTC
clone_size: many; j_call: TRBJ1-2; d_call: TRBD1; v_call: TRBV6-5; cdr3_aa: CASSGTFSQGPPFQNGYTF; cdr3_nt: TGTGCCAGCAGTGGAACCTTTTCACAGGGGCCGCCGTTTCAGAATGGCTACACCTTC
clone_size: many; j_call: TRBJ2-7; d_call: .; v_call: TRBV10-2; cdr3_aa: CASSELYPAEQYF; cdr3_nt: TGCGCCAGCAGTGAGTTATACCCGGCGGAGCAGTACTTC
clone_size: many; j_call: TRBJ2-2; d_call: TRBD1; v_call: TRBV6-2/TRBV6-3; cdr3_aa: CASSYRGQAINTGELFF; cdr3_nt: TGTGCCAGCAGTTATCGGGGACAGGCGATTAACACCGGGGAGCTGTTTTTT
clone_size: many; j_call: TRBJ2-7; d_call: TRBD1; v_call: TRBV20-1; cdr3_aa: CSARQGVRSSYEQYF; cdr3_nt: TGCAGTGCCAGACAGGGGGTCCGAAGCTCCTACGAGCAGTACTTC
clone_size: many; j_call: TRBJ2-6; d_call: .; v_call: TRBV5-8; cdr3_aa: CASSGRVGANVLTF; cdr3_nt: TGTGCCAGCAGCGGCAGGGTTGGGGCCAACGTCCTGACTTTC
clone_size: many; j_call: TRBJ2-7; d_call: .; v_call: TRBV5-1; cdr3_aa: CASRGGGSSYEQYF; cdr3_nt: TGCGCCAGCAGAGGCGGGGGCAGCTCCTACGAGCAGTACTTC
clone_size: many; j_call: TRBJ2-1; d_call: .; v_call: TRBV5-1; cdr3_aa: CASSLVTRAGHEQFF; cdr3_nt: TGCGCCAGCAGCTTGGTAACACGTGCTGGGCATGAGCAGTTCTTC
clone_size: many; j_call: TRBJ1-1; d_call: .; v_call: TRBV10-3; cdr3_aa: CAISEQQGNTEAFF; cdr3_nt: TGTGCCATCAGTGAACAACAGGGAAACACTGAAGCTTTCTTT
clone_size: many; j_call: TRBJ1-4; d_call: TRBD1; v_call: TRBV5-1; cdr3_aa: CASSWGQGVEKLFF; cdr3_nt: TGCGCCAGCAGCTGGGGACAGGGGGTTGAAAAACTGTTTTTT
clone_size: many; j_call: TRBJ2-1; d_call: TRBD2; v_call: TRBV20-1; cdr3_aa: CSAESGGRNEQFF; cdr3_nt: TGCAGTGCTGAAAGCGGGGGTCGGAATGAGCAGTTCTTC
clone_size: many; j_call: TRBJ2-6; d_call: TRBD2; v_call: TRBV12-3/TRBV12-4; cdr3_aa: CASSPGRAWGSGANVLTF; cdr3_nt: TGTGCCAGCAGTCCGGGGAGGGCCTGGGGCTCTGGGGCCAACGTCCTGACTTTC
clone_size: .; j_call: TRBJ1-5; d_call: TRBD1; v_call: TRBV5-1; cdr3_aa: CASRSGQEKQPQHF; cdr3_nt: TGCGCCAGCAGATCGGGACAGGAGAAACAGCCCCAGCATTTT
clone_size: many; j_call: TRBJ1-6; d_call: .; v_call: TRBV25-1; cdr3_aa: CASSESSAGANSPLHF; cdr3_nt: TGTGCCAGCAGTGAATCTTCGGCAGGCGCTAATTCACCCCTCCACTTT
clone_size: many; j_call: TRBJ1-2; d_call: .; v_call: TRBV5-1; cdr3_aa: CASSANLNYGYTF; cdr3_nt: TGCGCCAGCAGCGCGAACCTAAACTATGGCTACACCTTC
clone_size: many; j_call: TRBJ1-1; d_call: .; v_call: TRBV5-1; cdr3_aa: CASSLARQGRDRVAFF; cdr3_nt: TGCGCCAGCAGCTTGGCCCGGCAGGGCAGGGACCGCGTAGCTTTCTTT
clone_size: .; j_call: TRBJ2-3; d_call: TRBD2; v_call: TRBV7-2; cdr3_aa: CVSSSDSGGATNTQYF; cdr3_nt: TGTGTCAGCAGCTCAGACAGCGGGGGGGCTACTAATACGCAGTATTTT
clone_size: many; j_call: TRBJ1-2; d_call: TRBD1; v_call: TRBV20-1; cdr3_aa: CSARSGGSYGYTF; cdr3_nt: TGCAGTGCTAGGTCAGGGGGCAGCTATGGCTACACCTTC
clone_size: medium-sized; j_call: TRBJ2-1; d_call: .; v_call: TRBV7-9; cdr3_aa: CASSYRAAYNEQFF; cdr3_nt: TGTGCCAGCAGCTACAGGGCCGCCTACAATGAGCAGTTCTTC
clone_size: many; j_call: TRBJ1-1; d_call: TRBD1; v_call: TRBV6-1; cdr3_aa: CASRNRGHTEAFF; cdr3_nt: TGTGCCAGCAGGAACAGGGGGCACACTGAAGCTTTCTTT
clone_size: many; j_call: TRBJ2-3; d_call: .; v_call: TRBV24-1; cdr3_aa: CATRAPPSDPQYF; cdr3_nt: TGTGCCACCAGAGCCCCTCCTAGTGATCCGCAGTATTTT
clone_size: many; j_call: TRBJ1-1; d_call: .; v_call: TRBV2; cdr3_aa: CASSGSGSRQNTEAFF; cdr3_nt: TGTGCCAGCAGTGGATCAGGGAGCCGACAGAACACTGAAGCTTTCTTT
clone_size: few; j_call: TRBJ1-1; d_call: .; v_call: TRBV30; cdr3_aa: CAWNEVVARNTEAFF; cdr3_nt: TGTGCCTGGAATGAGGTTGTAGCCAGGAACACTGAAGCTTTCTTT
clone_size: many; j_call: TRBJ2-2; d_call: TRBD1; v_call: TRBV5-1; cdr3_aa: CASSSGQWDTGELFF; cdr3_nt: TGCGCCAGCAGCTCGGGACAGTGGGACACCGGGGAGCTGTTTTTT
clone_size: few; j_call: TRBJ2-7; d_call: TRBD1; v_call: TRBV18; cdr3_aa: CASFTQGAPLSLYEQYF; cdr3_nt: TGTGCCAGCTTTACGCAGGGGGCCCCCTTATCCCTCTACGAGCAGTACTTC
clone_size: many; j_call: TRBJ1-2; d_call: .; v_call: TRBV5-1; cdr3_aa: CASSSPHGTLMGSYTF; cdr3_nt: TGCGCCAGCAGCTCACCACACGGGACCCTTATGGGGAGCTACACCTTC
clone_size: many; j_call: TRBJ1-2; d_call: .; v_call: TRBV6-6; cdr3_aa: CASSYGSGTYGYTF; cdr3_nt: TGTGCCAGCAGTTACGGGTCAGGCACATATGGCTACACCTTC
clone_size: many; j_call: TRBJ1-5; d_call: .; v_call: TRBV12-3/TRBV12-4; cdr3_aa: CASRYTTTGSNQPQHF; cdr3_nt: TGTGCCAGCAGATACACTACCACTGGGAGCAATCAGCCCCAGCATTTT
clone_size: many; j_call: TRBJ1-4; d_call: .; v_call: TRBV5-1; cdr3_aa: CASSLGGGEEKLFF; cdr3_nt: TGCGCCAGCAGCTTGGGAGGGGGGGAAGAAAAACTGTTTTTT
clone_size: many; j_call: TRBJ1-4; d_call: .; v_call: TRBV6-5; cdr3_aa: CASMEGRRGGKLFF; cdr3_nt: TGTGCCAGCATGGAGGGCCGGAGAGGGGGAAAACTGTTTTTT
clone_size: many; j_call: TRBJ1-2; d_call: TRBD1; v_call: TRBV20-1; cdr3_aa: CSARGAWSGTAGYGYTF; cdr3_nt: TGCAGTGCTAGAGGGGCGTGGTCGGGGACAGCCGGCTATGGCTACACCTTC
clone_size: many; j_call: TRBJ2-3; d_call: .; v_call: TRBV5-1; cdr3_aa: CASSLASDTQYF; cdr3_nt: TGCGCCAGCAGCTTGGCCTCAGATACGCAGTATTTT
clone_size: few; j_call: TRBJ2-7; d_call: .; v_call: TRBV2; cdr3_aa: CASSASQYEQYF; cdr3_nt: TGTGCCAGCAGCGCCAGCCAATACGAGCAGTACTTC
clone_size: many; j_call: TRBJ1-2; d_call: .; v_call: TRBV7-9; cdr3_aa: CASSTPIAGYGYTF; cdr3_nt: TGTGCCAGCAGCACCCCTATAGCCGGCTATGGCTACACCTTC
clone_size: many; j_call: TRBJ2-1; d_call: .; v_call: TRBV10-2; cdr3_aa: CASKVTAGGPEQFF; cdr3_nt: TGCGCCAGCAAAGTGACGGCCGGGGGGCCTGAGCAGTTCTTC
clone_size: many; j_call: TRBJ2-1; d_call: .; v_call: TRBV5-1; cdr3_aa: CASSLEGESEQFF; cdr3_nt: TGCGCCAGCAGCTTGGAGGGGGAGAGTGAGCAGTTCTTC
clone_size: many; j_call: TRBJ1-6; d_call: .; v_call: TRBV5-1; cdr3_aa: CASSENRVPGGGPLHF; cdr3_nt: TGCGCCAGCAGCGAGAACCGGGTCCCTGGTGGAGGTCCCCTCCACTTT
clone_size: .; j_call: TRBJ2-7; d_call: TRBD1; v_call: TRBV2; cdr3_aa: CASSGQGSSDEQYF; cdr3_nt: TGTGCCAGCAGTGGACAGGGGAGCTCCGACGAACAGTACTTC
clone_size: many; j_call: TRBJ1-1; d_call: .; v_call: TRBV7-2; cdr3_aa: CASSLQGRQNTEAFF; cdr3_nt: TGTGCCAGCAGCCTTCAGGGACGGCAAAACACTGAAGCTTTCTTT
clone_size: many; j_call: TRBJ1-1; d_call: .; v_call: TRBV5-1; cdr3_aa: CASSMDTGNTEAFF; cdr3_nt: TGCGCCAGCAGCATGGATACGGGAAACACTGAAGCTTTCTTT
clone_size: many; j_call: TRBJ2-7; d_call: .; v_call: TRBV7-9; cdr3_aa: CASSLLDAYSPSEQYF; cdr3_nt: TGTGCCAGCAGCTTACTGGATGCGTACAGTCCTAGCGAGCAGTACTTC
clone_size: many; j_call: TRBJ1-1; d_call: .; v_call: TRBV28; cdr3_aa: CASSLKNTEAFF; cdr3_nt: TGTGCCAGCAGCCTAAAGAACACTGAAGCTTTCTTT
clone_size: many; j_call: TRBJ1-1; d_call: TRBD1; v_call: TRBV5-1; cdr3_aa: CASSGGQGWMHTEAFF; cdr3_nt: TGCGCCAGCAGCGGTGGACAGGGGTGGATGCACACTGAAGCTTTCTTT
clone_size: many; j_call: TRBJ2-2; d_call: TRBD2; v_call: TRBV6-5; cdr3_aa: CASSYKAGGNTGELFF; cdr3_nt: TGTGCCAGCAGTTACAAAGCGGGGGGTAACACCGGGGAGCTGTTTTTT
clone_size: many; j_call: TRBJ2-4; d_call: .; v_call: TRBV20-1; cdr3_aa: CSGLSASAKNIQYF; cdr3_nt: TGCAGTGGCCTAAGCGCCTCAGCCAAAAACATTCAGTACTTC
clone_size: many; j_call: TRBJ2-1; d_call: .; v_call: TRBV6-6; cdr3_aa: CASSYPGSSYNEQFF; cdr3_nt: TGTGCCAGCAGTTACCCCGGGAGCTCCTACAATGAGCAGTTCTTC
clone_size: many; j_call: TRBJ1-2; d_call: .; v_call: TRBV20-1; cdr3_aa: CSASNFPRETYGYTF; cdr3_nt: TGCAGTGCTAGTAACTTCCCGAGAGAGACCTATGGCTACACCTTC